This T cell receptor (beta chain) is from a study of OX40 agonist ivuxolimab in advanced cancers. This clone was observed a single time. V was clipped by 5 bases and J by 2 bases, with 14 bases between them. CDR3 length: 14 residues. Germline V gene data show CDR1 as SQVTM and CDR2 as ANQGSEA. Here immunoSEQ multiplex PCR was the method, and the copy in TCRdb shows in-frame clones only, minus some. The sample lists roughly 90,000 clones, around 94% occurring once. The TCR was taken from an adult with an advanced solid tumor such as melanoma, head and neck, liver or kidney cancer. The sequencing here drew on CD4+ or CD8+ T cells sorted from blood, taken in a trial of the OX40 agonist ivuxolimab. The V call is TRBV29-1, the J call TRBJ2-3, with D possibly TRBD2 on 6 matching bases. CDR3 region: CSVTLARPTDTQYF. CDR3 sequence (DNA): TGCAGCGTTACCCTAGCGAGACCCACAGATACGCAGTATTTT.